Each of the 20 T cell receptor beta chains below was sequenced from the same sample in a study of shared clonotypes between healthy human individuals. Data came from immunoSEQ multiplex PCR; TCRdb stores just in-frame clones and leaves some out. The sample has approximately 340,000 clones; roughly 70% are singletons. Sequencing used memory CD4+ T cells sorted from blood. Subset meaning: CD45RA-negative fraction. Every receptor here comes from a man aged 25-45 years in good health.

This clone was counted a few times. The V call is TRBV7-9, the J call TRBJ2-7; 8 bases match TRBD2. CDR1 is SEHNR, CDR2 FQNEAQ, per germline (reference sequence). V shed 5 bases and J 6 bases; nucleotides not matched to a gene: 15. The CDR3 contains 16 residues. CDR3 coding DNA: TGTGCCAGCAGCCCAAGTGGGGGACTAGGGCAATCCGAGCAGTACTTC. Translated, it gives CASSPSGGLGQSEQYF.

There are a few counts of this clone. The DNA for the CDR3 is TGTGCCAGCAGCCTTTCCCCCGGACACGGGGCCTACGAGCAGTACTTC. It is translated as CASSLSPGHGAYEQYF. The V call is TRBV7-9, the J call TRBJ2-7, with D perhaps given as TRBD1 or TRBD2 (5 bases each). The CDR3 has 16 amino acids. CDR1 and CDR2 from the germline V gene are SEHNR and FQNEAQ (reference sequence). V dropped 5 bases and J dropped 2 bases, with 19 bases sitting between them.

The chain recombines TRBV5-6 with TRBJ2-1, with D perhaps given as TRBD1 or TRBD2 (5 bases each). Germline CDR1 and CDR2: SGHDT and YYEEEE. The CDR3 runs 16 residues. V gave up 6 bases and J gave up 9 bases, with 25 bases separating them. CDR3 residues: CASTEGGGDSRGEQFF. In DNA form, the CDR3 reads TGTGCCAGCACCGAGGGTGGGGGAGACTCTCGCGGTGAGCAGTTCTTC.

CDR3 residues: CASSVLPSLANQKNTGELFF. The CDR3 DNA reads as TGTGCCAGCAGCGTATTGCCCTCACTAGCGAATCAAAAGAACACCGGGGAGCTGTTTTTT. V usage is TRBV9 and J usage is TRBJ2-2; TRBD2 agrees at 7 bases. CDR3 length: 20 amino acids. V was pared by 1 base and J by 1 base, with 16 bases of the junction left unmatched. From germline, CDR1 is SGDLS and CDR2 YYNGEE.

This CDR3 reads CASSPADLATGELFF. CDR3 bases: TGTGCCAGCTCACCAGCGGACTTAGCGACCGGGGAGCTGTTTTTT. The V and J genes are TRBV18 and TRBJ2-2; weak D call: TRBD2 (5 bases). Germline V gene data show CDR1 as KGHSH and CDR2 as LQKENI. The CDR3 extends over 15 amino acids. Between the trimmed V and J ends, which lost 2 bases and 5 bases, there was a span of 12 bases. Full variable domain (remainder filled in from reference TRBV18 and TRBJ2-2): NAGVMQNPRHLVRRRGQEARLRCSPMKGHSHVYWYRQLPEEGLKFMVYLQKENIIDESGMPKERFSAEFPKEGPSILRIQQVVRGDSAAYFCASSPADLATGELFFGEGSRLTVL.

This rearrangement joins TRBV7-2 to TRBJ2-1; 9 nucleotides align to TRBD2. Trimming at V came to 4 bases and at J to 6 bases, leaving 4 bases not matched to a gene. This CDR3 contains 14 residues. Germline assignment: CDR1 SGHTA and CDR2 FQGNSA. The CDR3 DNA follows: TGTGCCAGCAGCTCCGGGACTAGCCCCAATGAGCAGTTCTTC. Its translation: CASSSGTSPNEQFF.

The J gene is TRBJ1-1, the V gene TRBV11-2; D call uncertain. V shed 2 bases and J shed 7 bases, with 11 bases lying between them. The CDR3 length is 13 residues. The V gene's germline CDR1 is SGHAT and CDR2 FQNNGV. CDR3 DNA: TGTGCCAGCAGCTTAAGACGAGGGATTGAAGCTTTCTTT. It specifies CASSLRRGIEAFF.

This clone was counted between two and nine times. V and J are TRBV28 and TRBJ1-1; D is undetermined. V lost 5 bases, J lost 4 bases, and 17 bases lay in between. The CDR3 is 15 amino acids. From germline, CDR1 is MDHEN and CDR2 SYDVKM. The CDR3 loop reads CASSRTRSLSTEAFF. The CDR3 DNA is TGTGCCAGCAGTCGAACCAGGAGTCTGAGCACTGAAGCTTTCTTT.

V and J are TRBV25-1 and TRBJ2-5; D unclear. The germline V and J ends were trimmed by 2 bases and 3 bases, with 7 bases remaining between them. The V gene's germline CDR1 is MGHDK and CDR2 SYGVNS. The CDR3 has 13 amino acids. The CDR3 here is CASSESMEETQYF. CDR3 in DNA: TGTGCCAGCAGTGAAAGTATGGAAGAGACCCAGTACTTC.

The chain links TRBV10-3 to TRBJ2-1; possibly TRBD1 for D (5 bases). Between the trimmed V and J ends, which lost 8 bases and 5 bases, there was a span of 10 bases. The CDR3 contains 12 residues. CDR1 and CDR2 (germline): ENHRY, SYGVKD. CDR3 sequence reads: CAISKGDNEQFF. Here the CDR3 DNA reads TGTGCCATCTCCAAAGGGGACAATGAGCAGTTCTTC.

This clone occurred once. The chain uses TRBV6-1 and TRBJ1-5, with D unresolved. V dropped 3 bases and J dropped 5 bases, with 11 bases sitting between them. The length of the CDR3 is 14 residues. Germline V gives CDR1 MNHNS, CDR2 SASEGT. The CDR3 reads CASSDFQKHQPQHF. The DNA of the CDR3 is TGTGCCAGCAGTGATTTTCAGAAACATCAGCCCCAGCATTTT.

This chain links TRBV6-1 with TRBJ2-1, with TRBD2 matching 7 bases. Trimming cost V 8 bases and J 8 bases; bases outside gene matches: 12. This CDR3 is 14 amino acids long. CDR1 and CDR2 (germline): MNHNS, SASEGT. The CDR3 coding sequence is TGTGCCAGCTTGGGCGGGAGTAGGCTGGATGAGCAGTTCTTC. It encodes CASLGGSRLDEQFF.

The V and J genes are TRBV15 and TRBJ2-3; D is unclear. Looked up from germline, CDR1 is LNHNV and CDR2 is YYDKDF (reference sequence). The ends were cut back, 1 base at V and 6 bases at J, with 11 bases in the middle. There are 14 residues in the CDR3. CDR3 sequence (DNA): TGTGCCACCAGCAGAGGTGTACTGGGGGATACGCAGTATTTT. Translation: CATSRGVLGDTQYF.

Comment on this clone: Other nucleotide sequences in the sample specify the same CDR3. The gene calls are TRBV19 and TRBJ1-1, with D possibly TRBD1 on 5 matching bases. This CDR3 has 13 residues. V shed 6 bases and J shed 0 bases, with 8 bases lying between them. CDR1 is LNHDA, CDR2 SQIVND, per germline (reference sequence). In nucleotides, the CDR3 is TGTGCCAGTAGGCCGGGGGTGAACACTGAAGCTTTCTTT. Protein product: CASRPGVNTEAFF. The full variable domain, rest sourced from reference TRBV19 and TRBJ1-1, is DGGITQSPKYLFRKEGQNVTLSCEQNLNHDAMYWYRQDPGQGLRLIYYSQIVNDFQKGDIAEGYSVSREKKESFPLTVTSAQKNPTAFYLCASRPGVNTEAFFGQGTRLTVV.

The CDR3 spells CASSSTNNQPQHF. In nucleotides, the CDR3 is TGTGCCAGCAGTTCGACAAACAATCAGCCCCAGCATTTT. The rearrangement links TRBV6-5 to TRBJ1-5; unclear D gene. CDR3 length: 13 residues. The V and J ends lost 4 bases and 3 bases respectively, with 7 bases between them. Germline lookup yields CDR1 MNHEY and CDR2 SVGAGI.

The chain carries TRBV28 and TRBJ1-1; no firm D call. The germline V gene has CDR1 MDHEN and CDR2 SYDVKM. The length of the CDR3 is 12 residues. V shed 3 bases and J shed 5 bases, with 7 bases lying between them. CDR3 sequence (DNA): TGTGCCAGCAGTTTGCCAAGGACTGAAGCTTTCTTT. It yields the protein CASSLPRTEAFF.

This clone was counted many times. The CDR3: CASSFVGDEQFF. DNA for the CDR3: TGCGCCAGCAGCTTTGTAGGAGACGAGCAGTTCTTC. V is TRBV5-1 and J is TRBJ2-1; the D is unclear. Trimming stripped 2 bases from V and 10 bases from J, with 10 bases between. From germline, CDR1 is SGHRS and CDR2 YFSETQ. This CDR3 has 12 residues.

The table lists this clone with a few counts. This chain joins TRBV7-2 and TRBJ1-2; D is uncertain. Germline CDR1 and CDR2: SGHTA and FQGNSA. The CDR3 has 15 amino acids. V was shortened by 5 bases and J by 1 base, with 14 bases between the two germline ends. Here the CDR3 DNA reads TGTGCCAGCAGCGAAGGCGGCAGCCTTAACTATGGCTACACCTTC. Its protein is CASSEGGSLNYGYTF.

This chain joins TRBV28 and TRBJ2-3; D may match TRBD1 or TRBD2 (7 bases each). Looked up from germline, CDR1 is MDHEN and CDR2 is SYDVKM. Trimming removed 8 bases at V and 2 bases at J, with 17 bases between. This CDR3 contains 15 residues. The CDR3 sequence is CASEGRDSITDTQYF. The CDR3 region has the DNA TGTGCCAGCGAGGGGAGGGACAGCATCACAGATACGCAGTATTTT.

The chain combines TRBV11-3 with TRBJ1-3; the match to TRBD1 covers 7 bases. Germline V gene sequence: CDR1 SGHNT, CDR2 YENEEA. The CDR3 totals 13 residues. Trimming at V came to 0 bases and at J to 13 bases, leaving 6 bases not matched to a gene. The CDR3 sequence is CASSLDLGQLIYF. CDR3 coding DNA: TGTGCCAGCAGCTTAGATCTGGGACAGCTGATATATTTT.